This TCR beta chain derives from a study of Graves' ophthalmopathy and Graves' hyperthyroidism. TCR beta CDR3 amplification used RNA transcripts. Second-round multiplex PCR came after first-round RT-PCR with HTBI primers. Each CDR3 protein is one row after TCRdb ran MiXCR on the multiplex PCR reads. The sample consists of roughly 1.1 million distinct CDR3 sequences, around a third of them appearing once. The sample holds a few counts of this clonotype. No donor had other autoimmune disease, uncontrolled infection, pregnancy or lactation. The CDR3 loop spans 17 amino acids. Trimming took off 5 bases at V and 1 base at J, with 18 bases between the two ends. Germline V gene sequence: CDR1 LGHNA, CDR2 YNFKEQ.

The chain carries TRBV4-2 and TRBJ1-3, with a tentative D call TRBD1 (6 bases). The TCR originated in an adult man with Graves' hyperthyroidism. Sequences were obtained from peripheral blood or thyroid tissue (not recorded which). In DNA, the CDR3 is TGTGCCAGCAGCTTAGGGAGCAGGGGAGCATCTGGAAACACCATATATTTT. Translation: CASSLGSRGASGNTIYF.